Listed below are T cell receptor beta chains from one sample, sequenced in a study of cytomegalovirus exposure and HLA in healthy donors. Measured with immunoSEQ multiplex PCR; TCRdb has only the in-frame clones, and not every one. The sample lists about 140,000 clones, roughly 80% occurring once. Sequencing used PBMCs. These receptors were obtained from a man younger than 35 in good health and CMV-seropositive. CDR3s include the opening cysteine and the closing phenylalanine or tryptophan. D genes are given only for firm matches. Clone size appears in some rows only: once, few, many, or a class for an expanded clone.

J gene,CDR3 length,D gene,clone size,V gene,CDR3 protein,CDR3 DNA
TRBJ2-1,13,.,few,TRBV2,CASRSDSAGEQFF,TGTGCCAGCAGATCTGATAGCGCCGGTGAGCAGTTCTTC
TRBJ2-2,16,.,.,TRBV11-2,CASSLEQRLRTGELFF,TGTGCCAGCAGCTTAGAACAGCGGCTGAGAACCGGGGAGCTGTTTTTT
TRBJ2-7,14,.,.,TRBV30,CAWSGLREIYEQYF,TGTGCCTGGAGTGGATTGAGGGAGATCTACGAGCAGTACTTC
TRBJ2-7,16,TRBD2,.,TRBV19,CASSFRIAGVTYEQYF,TGTGCCAGTAGTTTTAGAATAGCGGGAGTTACTTACGAGCAGTACTTC
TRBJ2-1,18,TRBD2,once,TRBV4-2,CASSQERQLAGYYNEQFF,TGTGCCAGCAGCCAAGAGAGGCAACTAGCGGGATACTACAATGAGCAGTTCTTC
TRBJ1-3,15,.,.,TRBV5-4,CASSFGGAPGNTIYF,TGTGCCAGCAGCTTTGGGGGGGCACCTGGAAACACCATATATTTT
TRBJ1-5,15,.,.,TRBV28,CASSVLTVSGQPQHF,TGTGCCAGCAGTGTCCTGACAGTTTCCGGTCAGCCCCAGCATTTT
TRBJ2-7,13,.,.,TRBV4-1,CASSQRLAYEQYF,TGCGCCAGCAGCCAACGGCTAGCCTACGAGCAGTACTTC
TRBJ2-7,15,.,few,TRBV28,CASSSTRVVSYEQYF,TGTGCCAGCAGCTCAACCAGGGTCGTGTCTTACGAGCAGTACTTC
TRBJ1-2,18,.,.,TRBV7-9,CASSPLGGSGILMSGYTF,TGTGCCAGCAGCCCTTTGGGAGGTTCAGGGATCCTTATGAGCGGCTACACCTTC
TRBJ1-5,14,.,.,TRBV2,CASTGGWDNQPQHF,TGTGCCAGCACTGGGGGCTGGGACAATCAGCCCCAGCATTTT
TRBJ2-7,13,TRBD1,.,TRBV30,CAWTRDRGREQYF,TGTGCCTGGACCCGGGACAGGGGAAGAGAGCAGTACTTC
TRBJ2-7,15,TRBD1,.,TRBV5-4,CASSLGQGVIYEQYF,TGTGCCAGCAGCTTGGGCCAGGGGGTTATCTACGAGCAGTACTTC
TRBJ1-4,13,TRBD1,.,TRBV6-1,CASRGQGDEKLFF,TGTGCCAGCAGGGGACAGGGGGATGAAAAACTGTTTTTT
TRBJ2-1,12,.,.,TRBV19,CASSIPPDKEFF,TGTGCCAGTAGTATCCCCCCCGACAAAGAGTTCTTC
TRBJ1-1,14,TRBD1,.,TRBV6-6,CASSYEGARTEAFF,TGTGCCAGCAGTTACGAGGGGGCGCGGACTGAAGCTTTCTTT
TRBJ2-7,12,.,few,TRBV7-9,CSSSLAGAEQYF,TGTTCCAGCAGCTTAGCAGGGGCAGAGCAGTACTTC
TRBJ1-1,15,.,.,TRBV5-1,CASRPGGGVGTEAFF,TGCGCCAGCAGGCCCGGTGGGGGGGTCGGTACTGAAGCTTTCTTT
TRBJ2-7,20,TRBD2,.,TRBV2,CASSSQVAGGGGFLTYEQYF,TGTGCCAGCAGTTCTCAGGTAGCGGGAGGTGGCGGTTTTCTAACCTACGAGCAGTACTTC
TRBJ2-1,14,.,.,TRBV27,CASSFRGSTSEQFF,TGTGCCAGCAGTTTCCGGGGGTCAACAAGTGAGCAGTTCTTC
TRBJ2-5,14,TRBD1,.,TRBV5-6,CASSLQGVQETQYF,TGTGCCAGCAGCTTACAGGGGGTTCAAGAGACCCAGTACTTC
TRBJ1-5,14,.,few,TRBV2,CASRPSLALQPQHF,TGTGCCAGCAGACCTAGCCTGGCCCTCCAGCCCCAGCATTTT
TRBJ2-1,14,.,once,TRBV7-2,CASSLGGRYNEQFF,TGTGCCAGCAGCTTAGGCGGGCGGTACAATGAGCAGTTCTTC
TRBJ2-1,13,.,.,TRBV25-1,CASKRETYNEQFF,TGTGCCAGCAAACGGGAGACGTACAATGAGCAGTTCTTC
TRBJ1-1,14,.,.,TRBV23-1,CASSQVRGITEAFF,TGCGCCAGCAGTCAAGTCAGGGGAATCACTGAAGCTTTCTTT
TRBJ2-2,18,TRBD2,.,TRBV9,CASSVDLPSGRNTGELFF,TGTGCCAGCAGCGTAGATTTGCCTAGCGGGAGGAACACCGGGGAGCTGTTTTTT
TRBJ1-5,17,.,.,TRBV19,CASSTTGPSYSNQPQHF,TGTGCCAGTAGTACCACAGGGCCGTCTTATAGCAATCAGCCCCAGCATTTT
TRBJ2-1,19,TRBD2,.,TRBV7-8,CASSFSGTSGSYAYNEQFF,TGTGCCAGCAGCTTTTCCGGGACTAGCGGGAGCTACGCCTACAATGAGCAGTTCTTC
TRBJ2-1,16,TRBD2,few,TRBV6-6,CASSYPGVAGNNEQFF,TGTGCCAGCAGTTACCCGGGGGTAGCGGGAAACAATGAGCAGTTCTTC
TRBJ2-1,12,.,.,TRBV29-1,CSVAVDRNEQFF,TGCAGCGTGGCCGTTGATCGCAATGAGCAGTTCTTC
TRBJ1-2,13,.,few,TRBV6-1,CASSESRSYGYTF,TGTGCCAGCAGTGAATCACGGAGCTATGGCTACACCTTC
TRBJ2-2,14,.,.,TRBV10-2,CASSVAPNTGELFF,TGCGCCAGCAGTGTAGCACCGAACACCGGGGAGCTGTTTTTT
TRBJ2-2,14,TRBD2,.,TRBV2,CASNREANTGELFF,TGTGCCAGCAATCGGGAGGCGAACACCGGGGAGCTGTTTTTT
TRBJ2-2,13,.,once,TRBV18,CASSQQNTGELFF,TGTGCCAGCTCGCAACAAAACACCGGGGAGCTGTTTTTT
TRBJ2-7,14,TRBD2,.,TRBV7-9,CASSRTSGRVEQYF,TGTGCCAGCAGTCGGACTAGCGGGAGAGTCGAGCAGTACTTC
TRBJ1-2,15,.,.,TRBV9,CASSAARVGVYGYTF,TGTGCCAGCAGCGCCGCGCGGGTCGGGGTATATGGCTACACCTTC